This T cell receptor (beta chain) was observed in a study of CD8 T cell repertoires and HIV-1 epitope variants. The wider study: Epitopes were three Gag families plus Nef HW9 and YT9.

A word on this clone: Its antigen is as yet unknown.

Looked up from germline, CDR1 is SEHNR and CDR2 is FQNEAQ (reference sequence). The CDR3 sequence is 15 residues long. The V gene lost 3 bases and the J gene lost 4 bases, with 13 bases spanning the gap. Here immunoSEQ multiplex PCR was the method, and the copy in TCRdb shows in-frame clones only, minus some. The profile covers 5,100 or so clones, with about two thirds appearing a single time and 40% to 45% taken by the ten largest. This sequence originates from a male donor with HIV. Sequenced: cultured CD8+ T cells derived from PBMCs. The J gene is TRBJ2-1, the V gene TRBV7-9; D is uncertain. The CDR3 sequence is CASSLGQGLYNEQFF. The CDR3 coding sequence is TGTGCCAGCAGCTTGGGTCAAGGGTTGTACAATGAGCAGTTCTTC.